This TCR beta chain was identified during a study of shared clonotypes between healthy human individuals. Study-level points and caveats: Generation probability values for non-shared clonotypes were lower than those for clonotypes shared by all four donors.

Remarks on this clone: Its specificity is unknown. Mismatch with germline at one junction end may stem from a read error.

Assay: immunoSEQ multiplex PCR; the TCRdb copy retains only in-frame clones and omits some. Here the sample spans roughly 1 million clones, approximately 78% being singletons. This CDR3 region has 16 residues. Germline V gives CDR1 LNHDA, CDR2 SQIVND (reference sequence). This clonotype was obtained from a man between 18 and 35 years old in good health. Some clones in this sample may be carry-over from other donors' samples. This chain joins TRBV19 and TRBJ2-1; 8 bases match TRBD2. The sample was memory CD4+ T cells from PBMCs. The sample's subset: CD45RA-negative fraction. The CDR3 is CASSPLGRSGRFPPLF. The CDR3 nucleotides read TGTGCCAGTAGTCCCCTCGGGAGGAGCGGGAGATTTCCCCCACTCTTC.